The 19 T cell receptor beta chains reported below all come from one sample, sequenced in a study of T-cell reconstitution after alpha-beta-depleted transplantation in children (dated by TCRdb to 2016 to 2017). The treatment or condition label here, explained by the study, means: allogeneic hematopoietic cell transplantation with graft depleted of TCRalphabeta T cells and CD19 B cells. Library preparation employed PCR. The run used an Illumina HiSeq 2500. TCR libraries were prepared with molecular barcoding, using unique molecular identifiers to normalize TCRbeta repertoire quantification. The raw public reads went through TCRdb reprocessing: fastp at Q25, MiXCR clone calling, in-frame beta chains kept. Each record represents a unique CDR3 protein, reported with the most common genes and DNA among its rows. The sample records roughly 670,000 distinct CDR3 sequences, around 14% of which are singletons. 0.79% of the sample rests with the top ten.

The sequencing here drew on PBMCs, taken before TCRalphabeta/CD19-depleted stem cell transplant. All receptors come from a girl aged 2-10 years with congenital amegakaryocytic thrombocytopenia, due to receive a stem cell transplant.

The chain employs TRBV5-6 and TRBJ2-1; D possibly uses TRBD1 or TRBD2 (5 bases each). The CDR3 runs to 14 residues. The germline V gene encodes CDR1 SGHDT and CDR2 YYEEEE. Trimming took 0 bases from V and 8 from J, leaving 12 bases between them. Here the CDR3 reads CASSLGGYPHEQFF. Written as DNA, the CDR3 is TGTGCCAGCAGCTTGGGGGGGTACCCCCATGAGCAGTTCTTC.

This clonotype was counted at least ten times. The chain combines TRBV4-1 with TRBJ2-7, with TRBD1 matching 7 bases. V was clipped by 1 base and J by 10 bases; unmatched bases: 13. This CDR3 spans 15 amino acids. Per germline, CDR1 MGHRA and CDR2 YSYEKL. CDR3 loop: CASSQVGTALQDQYF. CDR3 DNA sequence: TGCGCCAGCAGCCAAGTTGGGACAGCCTTACAGGATCAGTACTTC.

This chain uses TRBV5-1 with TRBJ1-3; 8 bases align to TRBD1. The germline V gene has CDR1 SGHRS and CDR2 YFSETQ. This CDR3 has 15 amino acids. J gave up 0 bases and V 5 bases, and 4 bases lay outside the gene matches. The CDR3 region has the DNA TGCGCCAGCAGGTTACAGGGGGGCTCTGGAAACACCATATATTTT. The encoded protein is CASRLQGGSGNTIYF.

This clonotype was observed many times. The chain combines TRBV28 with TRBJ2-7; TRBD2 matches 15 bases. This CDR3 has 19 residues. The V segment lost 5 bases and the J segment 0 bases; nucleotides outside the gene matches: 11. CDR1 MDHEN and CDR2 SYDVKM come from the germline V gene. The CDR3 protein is CASSTKPGTSGRFSYEQYF. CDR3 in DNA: TGTGCCAGCAGTACGAAACCCGGGACTAGCGGGAGGTTCTCCTACGAGCAGTACTTC. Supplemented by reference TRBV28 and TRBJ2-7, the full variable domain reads DVKVTQSSRYLVKRTGEKVFLECVQDMDHENMFWYRQDPGLGLRLIYFSYDVKMKEKGDIPEGYSVSREKKERFSLILESASTNQTSMYLCASSTKPGTSGRFSYEQYFGPGTRLTVT.

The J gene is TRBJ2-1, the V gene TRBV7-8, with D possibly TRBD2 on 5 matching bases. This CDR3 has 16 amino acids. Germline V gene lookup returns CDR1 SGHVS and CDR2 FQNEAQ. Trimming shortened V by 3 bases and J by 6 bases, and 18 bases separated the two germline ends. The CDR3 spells CASSFRRFQVLNEQFF. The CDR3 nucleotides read TGTGCCAGCAGCTTTAGGAGGTTTCAAGTACTCAATGAGCAGTTCTTC.

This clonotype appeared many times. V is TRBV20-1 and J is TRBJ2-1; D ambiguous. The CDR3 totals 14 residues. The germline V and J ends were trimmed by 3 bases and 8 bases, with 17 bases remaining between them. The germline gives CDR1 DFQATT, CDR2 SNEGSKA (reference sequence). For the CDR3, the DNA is TGCAGTGCTAGTGGCGACTTGCTATCCGATGAGCAGTTCTTC. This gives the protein CSASGDLLSDEQFF.

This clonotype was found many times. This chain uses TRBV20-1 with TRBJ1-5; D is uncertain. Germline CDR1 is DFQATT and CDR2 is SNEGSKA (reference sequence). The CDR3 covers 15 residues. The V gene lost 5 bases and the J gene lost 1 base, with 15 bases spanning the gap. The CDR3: CSAEPGGSSNQPQHF. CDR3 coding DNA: TGCAGTGCTGAACCGGGAGGATCAAGCAATCAGCCCCAGCATTTT.

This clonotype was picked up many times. The CDR3 protein is CASSSPFGDGTEAFF. In nucleotides, the CDR3 is TGTGCCAGCAGTTCCCCCTTCGGGGACGGCACTGAAGCTTTCTTT. This sequence joins TRBV12-3 or TRBV12-4 and TRBJ1-1; D perhaps matches TRBD1 (5 bases). The CDR3 is 15 residues long. The V end was cut by 4 bases, the J end by 4 bases, with 16 bases between.

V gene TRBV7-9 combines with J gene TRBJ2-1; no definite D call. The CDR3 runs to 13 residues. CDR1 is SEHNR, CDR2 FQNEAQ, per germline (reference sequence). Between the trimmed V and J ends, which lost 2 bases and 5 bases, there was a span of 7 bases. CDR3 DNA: TGTGCCAGCAGCTTAAAGGTGGACAATGAGCAGTTCTTC. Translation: CASSLKVDNEQFF. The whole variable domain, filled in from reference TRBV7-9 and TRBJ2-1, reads DTGVSQNPRHKITKRGQNVTFRCDPISEHNRLYWYRQTLGQGPEFLTYFQNEAQLEKSRLLSDRFSAERPKGSFSTLEIQRTEQGDSAMYLCASSLKVDNEQFFGPGTRLTVL.

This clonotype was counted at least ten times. CDR3 amino acids: CSARWGEVTDTQYF. The DNA of the CDR3 is TGCAGTGCTCGATGGGGGGAGGTCACAGATACGCAGTATTTT. The chain carries TRBV20-1 and TRBJ2-3, with a tentative D call TRBD2 (6 bases). Germline CDR1 DFQATT, CDR2 SNEGSKA (reference sequence). V lost 5 bases and J 2 bases, leaving 14 bases between the germline ends. This CDR3 has 14 residues.

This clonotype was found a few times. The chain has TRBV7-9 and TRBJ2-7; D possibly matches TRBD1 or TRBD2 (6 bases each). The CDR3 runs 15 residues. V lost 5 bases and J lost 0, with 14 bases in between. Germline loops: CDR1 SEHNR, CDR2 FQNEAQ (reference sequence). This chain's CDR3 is CASSEGGGYSYEQYF. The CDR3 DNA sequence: TGTGCCAGCAGCGAGGGGGGAGGATACTCCTACGAGCAGTACTTC.

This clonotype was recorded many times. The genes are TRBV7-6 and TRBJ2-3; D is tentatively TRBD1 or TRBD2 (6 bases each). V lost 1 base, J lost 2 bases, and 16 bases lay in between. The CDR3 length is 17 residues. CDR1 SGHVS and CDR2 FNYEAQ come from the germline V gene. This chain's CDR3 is CASSLVGGPTHTDTQYF. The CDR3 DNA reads TGTGCCAGCAGCTTAGTCGGGGGCCCAACCCACACAGATACGCAGTATTTT.

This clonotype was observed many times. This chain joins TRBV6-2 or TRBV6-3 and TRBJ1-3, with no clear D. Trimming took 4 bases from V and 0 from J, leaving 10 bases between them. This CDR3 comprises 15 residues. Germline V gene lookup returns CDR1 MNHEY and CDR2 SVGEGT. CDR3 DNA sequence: TGTGCCAGCAGTTCGGACGGCCACTCTGGAAACACCATATATTTT. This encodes CASSSDGHSGNTIYF.

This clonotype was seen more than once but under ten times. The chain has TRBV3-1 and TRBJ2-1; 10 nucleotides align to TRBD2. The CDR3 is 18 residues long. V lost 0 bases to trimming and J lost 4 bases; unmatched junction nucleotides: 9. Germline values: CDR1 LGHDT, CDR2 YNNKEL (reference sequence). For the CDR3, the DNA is TGTGCCAGCAGCCAAGAGTGGGCTAGCGGGAGACCTTACAATGAGCAGTTCTTC. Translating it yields CASSQEWASGRPYNEQFF.

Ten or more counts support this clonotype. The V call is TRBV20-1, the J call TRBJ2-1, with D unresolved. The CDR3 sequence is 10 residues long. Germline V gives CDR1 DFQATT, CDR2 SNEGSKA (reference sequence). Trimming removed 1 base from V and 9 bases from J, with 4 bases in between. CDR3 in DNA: TGCAGTGCTAGAGTTGGTGAGCAGTTCTTC. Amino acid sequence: CSARVGEQFF.

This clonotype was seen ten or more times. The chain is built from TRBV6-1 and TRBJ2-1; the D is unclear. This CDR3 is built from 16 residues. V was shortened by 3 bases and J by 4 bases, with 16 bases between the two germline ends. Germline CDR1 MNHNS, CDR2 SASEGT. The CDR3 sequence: CASSELRSRSYNEQFF. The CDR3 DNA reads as TGTGCCAGCAGTGAGCTAAGGTCCAGATCTTACAATGAGCAGTTCTTC.

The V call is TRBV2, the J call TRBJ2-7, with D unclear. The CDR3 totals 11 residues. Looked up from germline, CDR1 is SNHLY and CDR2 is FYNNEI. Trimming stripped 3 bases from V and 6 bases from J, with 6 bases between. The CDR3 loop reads CASSDLAEQYF. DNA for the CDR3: TGTGCCAGCAGTGACTTGGCCGAGCAGTACTTC.

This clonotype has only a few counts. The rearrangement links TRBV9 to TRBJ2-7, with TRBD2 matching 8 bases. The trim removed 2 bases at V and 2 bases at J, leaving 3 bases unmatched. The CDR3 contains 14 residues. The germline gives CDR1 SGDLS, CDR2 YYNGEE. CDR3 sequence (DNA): TGTGCCAGCAGCGTCCGAGCGGGGGCCTACGAGCAGTACTTC. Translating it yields CASSVRAGAYEQYF.

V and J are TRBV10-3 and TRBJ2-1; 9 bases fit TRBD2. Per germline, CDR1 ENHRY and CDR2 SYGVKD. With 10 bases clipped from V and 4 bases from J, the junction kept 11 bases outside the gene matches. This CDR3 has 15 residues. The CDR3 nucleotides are TGTGCCACCTGGAAGGGTACTAGCGGGTACAATGAGCAGTTCTTC. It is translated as CATWKGTSGYNEQFF.